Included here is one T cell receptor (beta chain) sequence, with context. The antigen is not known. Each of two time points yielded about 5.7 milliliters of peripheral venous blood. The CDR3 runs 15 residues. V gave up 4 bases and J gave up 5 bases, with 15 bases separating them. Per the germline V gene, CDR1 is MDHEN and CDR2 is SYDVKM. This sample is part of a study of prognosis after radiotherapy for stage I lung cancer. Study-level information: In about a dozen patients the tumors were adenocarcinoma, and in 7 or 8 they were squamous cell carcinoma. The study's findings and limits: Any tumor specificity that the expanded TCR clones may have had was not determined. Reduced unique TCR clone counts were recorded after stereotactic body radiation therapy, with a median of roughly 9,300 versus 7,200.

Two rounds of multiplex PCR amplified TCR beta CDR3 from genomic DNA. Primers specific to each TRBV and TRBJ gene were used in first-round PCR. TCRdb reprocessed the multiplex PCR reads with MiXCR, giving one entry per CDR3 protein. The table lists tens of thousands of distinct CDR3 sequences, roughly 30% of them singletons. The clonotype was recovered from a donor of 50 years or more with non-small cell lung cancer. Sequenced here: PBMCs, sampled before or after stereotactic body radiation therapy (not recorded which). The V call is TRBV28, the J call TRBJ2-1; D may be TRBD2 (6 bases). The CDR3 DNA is TGTGCCAGCAGTTCCCCGCGACTAGTAAACAATGAGCAGTTCTTC. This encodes CASSSPRLVNNEQFF.